This TCR beta chain appears in the sequencing data of a study of cytomegalovirus exposure and HLA in healthy donors. Study information: Genotyping showed around 81% of some 400 donors falling in the Caucasian-associated ancestry cluster.

Of note for this clone: No antigen is known for it.

Germline CDR1 reads SGHNT; CDR2 reads YYREEE (reference sequence). The CDR3 is 14 amino acids. V lost 2 bases, J lost 6 bases, and 2 bases stayed unmatched. PCR amplification relied on 60 Vbeta primers (plus 13 Jbeta primers). Profiled with immunoSEQ multiplex PCR; TCRdb holds only in-frame clones, not every one. The top ten hold roughly 2.6% of the sample, which has around 100,000 clones, 82% seen once. Study outcomes and limitations: Reports state that TCR beta sequences accurately predicted most subjects' HLA-A and HLA-B alleles.

This receptor was obtained from a woman aged 18 to 35 in good health and CMV-seronegative. Sequencing input: PBMCs. The V gene is TRBV5-4, the J gene TRBJ1-4, with 9 bases lining up with TRBD1. The CDR3 sequence is CASSFRDRDEKLFF. The CDR3 DNA follows: TGTGCCAGCAGCTTCCGGGACAGGGATGAAAAACTGTTTTTT.